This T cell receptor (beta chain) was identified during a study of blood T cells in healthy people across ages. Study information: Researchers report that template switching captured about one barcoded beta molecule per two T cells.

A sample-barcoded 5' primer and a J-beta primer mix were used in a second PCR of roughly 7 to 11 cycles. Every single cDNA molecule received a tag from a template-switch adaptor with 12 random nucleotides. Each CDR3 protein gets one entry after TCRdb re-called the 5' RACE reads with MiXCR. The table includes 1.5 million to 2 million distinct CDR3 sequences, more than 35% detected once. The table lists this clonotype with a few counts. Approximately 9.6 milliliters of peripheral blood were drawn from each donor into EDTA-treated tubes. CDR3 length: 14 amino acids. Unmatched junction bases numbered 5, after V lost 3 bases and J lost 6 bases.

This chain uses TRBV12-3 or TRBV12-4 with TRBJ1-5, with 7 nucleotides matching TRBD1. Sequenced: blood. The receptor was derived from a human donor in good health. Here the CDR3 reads CASSFGTDTQPQHF. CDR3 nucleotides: TGTGCCAGCAGTTTCGGGACAGACACTCAGCCCCAGCATTTT.